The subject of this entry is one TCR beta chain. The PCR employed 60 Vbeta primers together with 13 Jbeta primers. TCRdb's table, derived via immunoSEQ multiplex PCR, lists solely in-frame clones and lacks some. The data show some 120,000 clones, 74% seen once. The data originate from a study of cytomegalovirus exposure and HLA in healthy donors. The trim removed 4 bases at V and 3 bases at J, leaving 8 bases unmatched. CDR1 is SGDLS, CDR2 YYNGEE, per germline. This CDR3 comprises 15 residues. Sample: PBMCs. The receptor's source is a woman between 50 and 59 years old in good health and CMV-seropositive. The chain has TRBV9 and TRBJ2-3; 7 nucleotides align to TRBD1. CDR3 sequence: CASSIQGYRTDTQYF. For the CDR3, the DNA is TGTGCCAGCAGCATACAGGGGTATAGGACAGATACGCAGTATTTT.